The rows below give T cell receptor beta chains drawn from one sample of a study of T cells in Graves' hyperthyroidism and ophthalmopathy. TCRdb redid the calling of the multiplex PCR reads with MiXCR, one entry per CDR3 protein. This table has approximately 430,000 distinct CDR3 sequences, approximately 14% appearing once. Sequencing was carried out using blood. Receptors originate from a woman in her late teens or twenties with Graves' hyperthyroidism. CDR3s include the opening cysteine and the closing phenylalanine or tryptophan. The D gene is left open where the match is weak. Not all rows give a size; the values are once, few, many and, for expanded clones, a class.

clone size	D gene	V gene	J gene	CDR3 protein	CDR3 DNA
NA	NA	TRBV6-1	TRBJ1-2	CASSVGTIYGYTF	TGTGCCAGCAGCGTGGGGACCATCTATGGCTACACCTTC
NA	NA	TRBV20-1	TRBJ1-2	CSARGGGSNYGYTF	TGCAGTGCTAGAGGCGGGGGATCAAACTATGGCTACACCTTC
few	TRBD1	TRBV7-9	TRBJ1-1	CASSGRQGNTEAFF	TGTGCCAGCAGCGGCAGACAGGGGAACACTGAAGCTTTCTTT
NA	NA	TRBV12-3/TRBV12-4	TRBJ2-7	CASSSPGLYEQYF	TGTGCCAGCAGTTCCCCGGGACTCTACGAGCAGTACTTC
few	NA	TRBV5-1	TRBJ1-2	CASSLATGLPYGYTF	TGCGCCAGCAGCTTGGCGACGGGACTCCCCTATGGCTACACCTTC
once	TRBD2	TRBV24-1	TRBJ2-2	CATSAPLAGVTNTGELFF	TGTGCCACCAGTGCCCCACTAGCGGGGGTAACGAACACCGGGGAGCTGTTTTTT
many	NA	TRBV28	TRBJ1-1	CASGRGGGRSEAFF	TGTGCCAGCGGGCGGGGTGGGGGGAGGTCTGAAGCTTTCTTT
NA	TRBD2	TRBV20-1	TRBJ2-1	CSANFGLAGASSYNEQFF	TGCAGTGCAAACTTCGGACTAGCGGGGGCCAGCTCCTACAATGAGCAGTTCTTC
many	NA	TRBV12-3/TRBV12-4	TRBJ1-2	CASSLGTAGNYGYTF	TGTGCCAGCAGTTTAGGGACCGCGGGTAACTATGGCTACACCTTC
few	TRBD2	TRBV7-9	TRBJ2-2	CASSFNPGTSGSNTGELFF	TGTGCCAGCAGCTTTAATCCCGGGACTAGCGGGAGCAACACCGGGGAGCTGTTTTTT
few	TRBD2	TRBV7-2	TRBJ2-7	CASSSISTQTGGEQYF	TGTGCCAGCAGCTCGATTTCGACCCAAACGGGGGGGGAGCAGTACTTC
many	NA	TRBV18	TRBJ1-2	CASSPPSGAQFTGYTF	TGTGCCAGCTCACCACCCTCAGGGGCACAATTTACGGGCTACACCTTC
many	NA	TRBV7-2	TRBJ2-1	CASSLAIGAYNEQFF	TGTGCCAGCAGCTTAGCGATCGGGGCCTACAATGAGCAGTTCTTC
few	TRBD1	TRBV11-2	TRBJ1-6	CASSLGRRGLQGGKSYNSPLHF	TGTGCCAGCAGCTTAGGTCGGAGGGGGCTTCAGGGGGGGAAGTCCTATAATTCACCCCTCCACTTT
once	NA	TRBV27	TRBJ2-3	CASKLQVTDTQYF	TGTGCCAGCAAATTGCAAGTCACAGATACGCAGTATTTT
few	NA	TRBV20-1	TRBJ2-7	CSASALGGAPYEQYF	TGCAGTGCTAGCGCCTTGGGGGGGGCCCCCTACGAGCAGTACTTC
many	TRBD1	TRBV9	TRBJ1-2	CASSVGQENYGYTF	TGTGCCAGCAGCGTGGGACAGGAAAACTATGGCTACACCTTC
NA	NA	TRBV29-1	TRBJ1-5	CSAQVRSNQPQHF	TGCAGCGCCCAGGTTCGGAGCAATCAGCCCCAGCATTTT
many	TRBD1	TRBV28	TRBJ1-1	CASRSQGALNTEAFF	TGTGCCAGCAGGTCACAGGGGGCTTTGAACACTGAAGCTTTCTTT
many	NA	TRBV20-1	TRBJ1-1	CSAIRVTEAFF	TGCAGTGCGATCAGGGTCACTGAAGCTTTCTTT
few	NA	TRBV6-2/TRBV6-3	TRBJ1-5	CASRPLQGSEPQHF	TGTGCCAGCAGACCCCTACAGGGTTCTGAGCCCCAGCATTTT
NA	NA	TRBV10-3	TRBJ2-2	CAISERVFGELFF	TGTGCCATCTCCGAGCGAGTATTCGGGGAGCTGTTTTTT
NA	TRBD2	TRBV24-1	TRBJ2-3	CATSDYTSGSTDTQYF	TGTGCCACCAGTGATTATACTAGCGGGAGCACAGATACGCAGTATTTT
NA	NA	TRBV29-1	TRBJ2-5	CSVHEDQPQYF	TGCAGCGTTCATGAAGACCAGCCCCAGTACTTC
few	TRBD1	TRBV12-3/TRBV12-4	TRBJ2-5	CASSLGDSGSGETQYF	TGTGCCAGCAGTTTAGGGGACAGCGGTTCGGGGGAGACCCAGTACTTC
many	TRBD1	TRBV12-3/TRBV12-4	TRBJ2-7	CASSWDRGQSTSYEQYF	TGTGCCAGCAGCTGGGACAGGGGGCAAAGTACGTCCTACGAGCAGTACTTC
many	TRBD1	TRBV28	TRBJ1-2	CASTLAGTANYGYTF	TGTGCCAGCACCCTCGCCGGGACAGCTAACTATGGCTACACCTTC
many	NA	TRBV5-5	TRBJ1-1	CATTVHSANTEAFF	TGTGCCACGACGGTGCATTCAGCGAACACTGAAGCTTTCTTT
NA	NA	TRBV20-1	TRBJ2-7	CSAQINPSYEQYF	TGCAGTGCCCAGATTAACCCCTCCTACGAGCAGTACTTC
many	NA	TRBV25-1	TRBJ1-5	CASSEGQGNSNQPQHF	TGTGCCAGCAGTGAGGGCCAGGGTAATAGCAATCAGCCCCAGCATTTT
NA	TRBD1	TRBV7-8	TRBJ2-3	CASSQGQGEDTQYF	TGTGCCAGCAGCCAGGGACAGGGGGAAGATACGCAGTATTTT
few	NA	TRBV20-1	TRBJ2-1	CSARDPGRFNEQFF	TGCAGTGCTAGAGACCCTGGGCGGTTCAATGAGCAGTTCTTC
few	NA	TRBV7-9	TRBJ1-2	CASSLGELWANYGYTF	TGTGCCAGCAGCCTCGGGGAGTTGTGGGCTAACTATGGCTACACCTTC
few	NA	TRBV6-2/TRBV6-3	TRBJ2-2	CASSKQLVSPGELFF	TGTGCCAGCAGTAAACAACTAGTAAGCCCCGGGGAGCTGTTTTTT
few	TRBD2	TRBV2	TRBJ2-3	CASSSSSGNTDTQYF	TGTGCCAGCAGTTCGAGTAGCGGGAACACAGATACGCAGTATTTT
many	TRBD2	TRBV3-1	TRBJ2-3	CASSRRLAGGTDTQYF	TGTGCCAGCAGCCGCCGCTTAGCGGGAGGAACAGATACGCAGTATTTT
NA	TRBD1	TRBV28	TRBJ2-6	CASSPTGGGLSGANVLTF	TGTGCCAGCAGTCCTACAGGGGGCGGGCTCTCTGGGGCCAACGTCCTGACTTTC
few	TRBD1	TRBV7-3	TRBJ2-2	CASRETGVVGFVGTGELFF	TGTGCCAGCAGGGAGACAGGGGTAGTGGGTTTTGTGGGCACCGGGGAGCTGTTTTTT
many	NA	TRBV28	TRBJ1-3	CASSPWAGSGNTIYF	TGTGCCAGCAGTCCCTGGGCAGGCTCCGGAAACACCATATATTTT
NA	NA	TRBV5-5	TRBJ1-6	CASSSRGNQYNSPLHF	TGTGCCAGCAGCAGCCGGGGGAATCAGTATAATTCACCCCTCCACTTT
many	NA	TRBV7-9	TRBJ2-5	CASSLSPETQYF	TGTGCCAGCAGCTTAAGTCCGGAGACCCAGTACTTC
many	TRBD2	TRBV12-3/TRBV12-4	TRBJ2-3	CASSLEDLAGGRGTDTQYF	TGTGCCAGCAGTTTAGAAGACTTAGCGGGGGGCCGGGGCACAGATACGCAGTATTTT
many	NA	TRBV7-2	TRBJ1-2	CASSRVFSTNYGYTF	TGTGCCAGCAGCCGAGTATTTTCAACTAACTATGGCTACACCTTC
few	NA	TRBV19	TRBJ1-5	CATAGIDKTYNQPQHF	TGTGCCACCGCTGGGATAGACAAGACCTACAATCAGCCCCAGCATTTT
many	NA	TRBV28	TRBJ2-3	CASSFGGVSTDTQYF	TGTGCCAGCAGTTTCGGTGGGGTGAGCACAGATACGCAGTATTTT
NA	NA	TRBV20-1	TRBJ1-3	CSARESETPGNTIYF	TGCAGTGCTAGAGAGAGTGAGACCCCTGGAAACACCATATATTTT
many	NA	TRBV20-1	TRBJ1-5	CSARVGGYQPQHF	TGCAGTGCTAGAGTTGGGGGTTATCAGCCCCAGCATTTT
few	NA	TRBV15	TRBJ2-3	CATSRAGPGTDTQYF	TGTGCCACCAGCAGAGCCGGCCCGGGGACAGATACGCAGTATTTT
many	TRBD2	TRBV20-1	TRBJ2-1	CSAFSGGARNEQFF	TGCAGTGCTTTTAGCGGGGGGGCCCGAAATGAGCAGTTCTTC